A single sample gave rise to the 9 T cell receptor beta chains below, sequenced in a study of blood T cell repertoires in COVID-19. Sequenced by immunoSEQ multiplex PCR; TCRdb stores in-frame clones only, minus some. The data show 220,000 or so clones, 70% to 90% seen once. What was sequenced was PBMCs or T cells enriched from blood (not recorded which). The origin of the receptors is a woman aged 50 to 65 with acute COVID-19.

The chain employs TRBV18 and TRBJ1-5; 8 bases line up with TRBD1. The V gene end was trimmed by 2 bases and the J gene end by 7 bases; junction bases not matched to a gene: 10. This CDR3 has 16 residues. Per germline, CDR1 KGHSH and CDR2 LQKENI. The DNA of the CDR3 is TGTGCCAGCTCACCAGAGGAGACAGGGGTCGGCCAGCCCCAGCATTTT. It yields the protein CASSPEETGVGQPQHF.

The chain has TRBV9 and TRBJ2-1; 7 positions match TRBD1. The CDR3 totals 14 residues. The germline CDR1 and CDR2 sequences are SGDLS and YYNGEE. J was trimmed by 10 bases and V by 5 bases; bases with no gene match: 12. This CDR3 reads CASSGTGTEREQFF. The DNA for the CDR3 is TGTGCCAGCAGTGGTACCGGGACAGAGCGAGAGCAGTTCTTC.

The CDR3 DNA sequence: TGCGCCAGCAGCTTGGGAGTGCGGGATACGCAGTATTTT. Translated, it gives CASSLGVRDTQYF. This sequence joins TRBV5-1 and TRBJ2-3; D is ambiguous. The length of the CDR3 is 13 residues. The germline gives CDR1 SGHRS, CDR2 YFSETQ. V gave up 0 bases and J gave up 6 bases, with 8 bases separating them.

This chain joins TRBV30 and TRBJ1-6, with unresolved D. Per germline, CDR1 GTSNPN and CDR2 SVGIG (reference sequence). CDR3 length: 14 amino acids. V was cut by 4 bases and J by 0 bases, with 7 bases left in between. The CDR3 bases are TGTGCCTGGACCGTTAGCTCCTATAATTCACCCCTCCACTTT. This sequence encodes CAWTVSSYNSPLHF.

The chain links TRBV5-3 to TRBJ2-1, with 15 bases identical to TRBD2. TRBV5-3 is given ORF status, its function remaining uncertain. This CDR3 comprises 17 residues. V dropped 0 bases and J dropped 10; count of bases not matched to a gene: 8. The CDR3 DNA is TGTGCCAGAAGCTTGGGGGACCCGGGACTAGCGGGAGGAGAGCAGTTCTTC. Its protein is CARSLGDPGLAGGEQFF.

The chain uses TRBV7-3 and TRBJ1-6; TRBD1 agrees at 11 bases. CDR3 size: 15 residues. V trimming: 5 bases; J trimming: 6 bases; junction bases outside the gene matches: 3. Germline V lookup: CDR1 SGHTA, CDR2 FQGTGA. This chain's CDR3 is CASSGTGGGNSPLHF. CDR3 nucleotides: TGTGCCAGCAGCGGGACAGGGGGTGGTAATTCACCCCTCCACTTT.

The chain is built from TRBV27 and TRBJ2-7; 10 nucleotides line up with TRBD2. There are 15 residues in the CDR3. Trimming cost V 5 bases and J 1 base; bases outside gene matches: 5. Germline lookup yields CDR1 MNHEY and CDR2 SMNVEV (reference sequence). The CDR3 DNA reads TGTGCCAGCAGTGTCAGCGGGAGGGATTCCTACGAGCAGTACTTC. It is translated as CASSVSGRDSYEQYF.

The chain recombines TRBV5-4 with TRBJ1-2; weak D call: TRBD1 (6 bases). Germline V gene sequence: CDR1 SGHNT, CDR2 YYREEE (reference sequence). The CDR3 loop spans 14 amino acids. The germline V and J ends were trimmed by 0 bases and 0 bases, with 6 bases remaining between them. DNA for the CDR3: TGTGCCAGCAGCTTGGGACAGGCTAACTATGGCTACACCTTC. Residues: CASSLGQANYGYTF.

The gene calls are TRBV5-1 and TRBJ2-1, with D possibly matching TRBD2 (5 bases). CDR3 length equals 17 residues. With 6 bases removed from V and 3 bases from J, the gap between germline ends came to 22 bases. The germline V gene encodes CDR1 SGHRS and CDR2 YFSETQ. The CDR3 here is CASTVGSLGAVYNEQFF. In DNA form, the CDR3 reads TGCGCCAGCACAGTTGGGAGTTTAGGAGCGGTCTACAATGAGCAGTTCTTC.